The T cell receptor (beta chain) under discussion was sequenced for a study of blood T cell repertoires in COVID-19. In the authors' workflow: Amplification of reference gene primers provided the estimated nucleated cell counts. Profiling relied on immunoSEQ multiplex PCR, and the TCRdb table lists in-frame clones only, not all of them. The V and J calls and the clone size are those of that table, but D and trimming were determined from the DNA. The sample lists about 230,000 clones, about 87% seen once, with approximately 2.5% in the top ten. This CDR3 spans 16 amino acids. CDR1 is SQVTM, CDR2 ANQGSEA, per germline. The V gene lost 4 bases and the J gene lost 10 bases, with 25 bases spanning the gap. Individuals aged about 18 to 89 years were recruited from some 26 US areas.

The source of this sequence is a woman between 40 and 50 years old with acute COVID-19. The material sequenced was PBMCs or T cells enriched from blood (not recorded which). This sequence joins TRBV29-1 and TRBJ2-2; D perhaps matches TRBD1 (5 bases). CDR3 bases: TGCAGCGTTGGGGCCACAGGATACCGGCCCGGGTTGGAGCTGTTTTTT. As protein: CSVGATGYRPGLELFF.